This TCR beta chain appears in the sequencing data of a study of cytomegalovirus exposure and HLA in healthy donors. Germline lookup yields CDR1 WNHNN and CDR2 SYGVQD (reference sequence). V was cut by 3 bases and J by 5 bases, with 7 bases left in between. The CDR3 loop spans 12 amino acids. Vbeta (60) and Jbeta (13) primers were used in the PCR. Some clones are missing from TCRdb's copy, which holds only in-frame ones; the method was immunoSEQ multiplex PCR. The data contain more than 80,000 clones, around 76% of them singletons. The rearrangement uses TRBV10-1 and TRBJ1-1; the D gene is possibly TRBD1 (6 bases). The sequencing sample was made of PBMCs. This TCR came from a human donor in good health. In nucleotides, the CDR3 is TGCGCCAGCAGTGAACAGGGTACTGAAGCTTTCTTT. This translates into CASSEQGTEAFF.